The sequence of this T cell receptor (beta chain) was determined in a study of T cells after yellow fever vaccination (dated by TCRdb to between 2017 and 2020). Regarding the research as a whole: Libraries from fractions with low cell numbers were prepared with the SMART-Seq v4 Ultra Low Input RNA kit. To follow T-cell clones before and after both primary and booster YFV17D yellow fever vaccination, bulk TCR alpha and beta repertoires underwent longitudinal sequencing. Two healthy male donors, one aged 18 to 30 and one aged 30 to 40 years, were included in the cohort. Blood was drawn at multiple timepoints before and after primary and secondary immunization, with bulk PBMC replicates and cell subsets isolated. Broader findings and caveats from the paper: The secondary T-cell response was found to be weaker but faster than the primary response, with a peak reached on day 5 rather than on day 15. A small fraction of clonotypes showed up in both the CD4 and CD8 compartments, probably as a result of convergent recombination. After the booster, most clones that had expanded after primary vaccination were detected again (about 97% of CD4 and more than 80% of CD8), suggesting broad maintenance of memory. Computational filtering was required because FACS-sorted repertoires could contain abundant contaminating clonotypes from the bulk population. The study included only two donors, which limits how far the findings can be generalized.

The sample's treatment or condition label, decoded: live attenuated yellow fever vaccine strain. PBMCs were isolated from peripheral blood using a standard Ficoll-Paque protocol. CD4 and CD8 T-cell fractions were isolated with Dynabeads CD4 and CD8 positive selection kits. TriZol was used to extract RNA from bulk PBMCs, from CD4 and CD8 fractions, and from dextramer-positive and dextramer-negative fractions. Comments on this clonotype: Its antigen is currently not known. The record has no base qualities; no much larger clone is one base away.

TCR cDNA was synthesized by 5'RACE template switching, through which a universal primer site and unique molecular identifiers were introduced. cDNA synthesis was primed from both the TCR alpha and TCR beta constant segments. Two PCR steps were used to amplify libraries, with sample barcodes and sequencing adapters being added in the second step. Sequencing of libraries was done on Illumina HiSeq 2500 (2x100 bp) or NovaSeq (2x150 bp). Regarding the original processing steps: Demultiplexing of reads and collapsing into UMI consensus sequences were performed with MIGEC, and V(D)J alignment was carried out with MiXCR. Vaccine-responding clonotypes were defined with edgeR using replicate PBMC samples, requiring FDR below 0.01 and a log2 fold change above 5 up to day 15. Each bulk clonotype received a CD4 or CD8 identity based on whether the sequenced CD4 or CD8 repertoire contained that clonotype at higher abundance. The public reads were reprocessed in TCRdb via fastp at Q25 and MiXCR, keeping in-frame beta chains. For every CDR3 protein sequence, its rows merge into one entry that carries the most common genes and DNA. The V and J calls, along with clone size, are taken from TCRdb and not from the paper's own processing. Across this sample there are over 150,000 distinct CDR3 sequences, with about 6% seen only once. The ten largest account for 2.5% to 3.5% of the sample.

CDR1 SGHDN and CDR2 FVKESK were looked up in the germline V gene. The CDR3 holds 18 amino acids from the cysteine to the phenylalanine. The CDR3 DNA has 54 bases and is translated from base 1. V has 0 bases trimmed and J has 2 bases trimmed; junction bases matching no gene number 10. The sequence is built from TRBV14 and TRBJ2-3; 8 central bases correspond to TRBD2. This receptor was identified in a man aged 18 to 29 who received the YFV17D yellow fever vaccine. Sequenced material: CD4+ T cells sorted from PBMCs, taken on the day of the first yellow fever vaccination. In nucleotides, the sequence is TGTGCCAGCAGCCAAGATCGGTTCGGGGGGGCCATCACAGATACGCAGTATTTT. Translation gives CASSQDRFGGAITDTQYF.